This is a list of T cell receptor beta chains from one sample in a study of OX40 agonist ivuxolimab in advanced cancers. Data came from immunoSEQ multiplex PCR; TCRdb stores just in-frame clones and leaves some out. The table shows tens of thousands of clones, with under 80% occurring only once. Sample: CD4+ or CD8+ T cells sorted from blood, taken in a trial of the OX40 agonist ivuxolimab. All receptors come from an adult with an advanced solid tumor such as melanoma, head and neck, liver or kidney cancer. The CDR3 runs from the conserved cysteine through the conserved F or W. The D gene is left open where the match is weak. Not every row has a clone size; where given, it reads once, few, many or a size class.

d_gene: TRBD1; abundance: once; j_gene: TRBJ2-7; v_gene: TRBV6-5; CDR3nt: TGTGCCACCGGAGACTGGGACAGGGGGCTCTACGAGCAGTACTTC; CDR3aa: CATGDWDRGLYEQYF
d_gene: NA; abundance: once; j_gene: TRBJ2-5; v_gene: TRBV7-2; CDR3nt: TGTGCCAGCAGCTTACGCCGGGGTCAAGAGACCCAGTACTTC; CDR3aa: CASSLRRGQETQYF
d_gene: TRBD1; abundance: NA; j_gene: TRBJ1-3; v_gene: TRBV9; CDR3nt: TGTGCCAGCAGCGCAGGACAGGGCTTTCTTGGAAACACCATATATTTT; CDR3aa: CASSAGQGFLGNTIYF
d_gene: TRBD1; abundance: NA; j_gene: TRBJ1-1; v_gene: TRBV5-6; CDR3nt: TGTGCCAGCAGCTTGACGGGACAGGGGGCGAACACTGAAGCTTTCTTT; CDR3aa: CASSLTGQGANTEAFF
d_gene: NA; abundance: NA; j_gene: TRBJ1-1; v_gene: TRBV7-9; CDR3nt: TGTGCCAGCAGCCCCCCCCCTTCGAACACTGAAGCTTTCTTT; CDR3aa: CASSPPPSNTEAFF
d_gene: NA; abundance: NA; j_gene: TRBJ1-1; v_gene: TRBV6-5; CDR3nt: TGTGCCAGCAGTAGGGGGGACACTGAAGCTTTCTTT; CDR3aa: CASSRGDTEAFF
d_gene: NA; abundance: NA; j_gene: TRBJ2-1; v_gene: TRBV19; CDR3nt: TGTGCCAGTAGTATCTCGCGGGACCCTGGCAATGAGCAGTTCTTC; CDR3aa: CASSISRDPGNEQFF
d_gene: NA; abundance: NA; j_gene: TRBJ1-1; v_gene: TRBV25-1; CDR3nt: TGTGCCAGCAGGGGTTACAGGGAAACGGGAGCTTTCTTT; CDR3aa: CASRGYRETGAFF
d_gene: NA; abundance: NA; j_gene: TRBJ2-3; v_gene: TRBV9; CDR3nt: TGTGCCAGCAGCGCCACGGACTGGAGCACAGATACGCAGTATTTT; CDR3aa: CASSATDWSTDTQYF
d_gene: NA; abundance: once; j_gene: TRBJ1-1; v_gene: TRBV6-1; CDR3nt: TGTGCCAGCAGTGACCGGGACCGCACTGAAGCTTTCTTT; CDR3aa: CASSDRDRTEAFF
d_gene: TRBD2; abundance: NA; j_gene: TRBJ2-7; v_gene: TRBV2; CDR3nt: TGTGCCAGCAGTGACCGCGCGGGGGATACCCCTCGGGAGCAGTACTTC; CDR3aa: CASSDRAGDTPREQYF
d_gene: NA; abundance: once; j_gene: TRBJ1-2; v_gene: TRBV19; CDR3nt: TGTGCCAGTAGTATAAATTCCCCTTTAGGCCAGGGGATAAGAAACTATGGCTACACCTTC; CDR3aa: CASSINSPLGQGIRNYGYTF
d_gene: NA; abundance: NA; j_gene: TRBJ2-7; v_gene: TRBV7-9; CDR3nt: TGTGCCAGCAGCTTACGGGACCGTTACTACGAACAGTACTTC; CDR3aa: CASSLRDRYYEQYF
d_gene: TRBD2; abundance: NA; j_gene: TRBJ2-5; v_gene: TRBV5-8; CDR3nt: TGTGCCAGCAGCTCCGAACTAGCGGGGTTGGAGACCCAGTACTTC; CDR3aa: CASSSELAGLETQYF
d_gene: TRBD2; abundance: once; j_gene: TRBJ2-1; v_gene: TRBV27; CDR3nt: TGTGCCAGCAGTTTAATACGCGGGAGTATCTACAATGAGCAGTTCTTC; CDR3aa: CASSLIRGSIYNEQFF
d_gene: NA; abundance: NA; j_gene: TRBJ1-2; v_gene: TRBV11-2; CDR3nt: TGTGCCAGCAGCTTCTCCCCCCAAATAACCGGGATGAGGTACGGCTACACCTTC; CDR3aa: CASSFSPQITGMRYGYTF
d_gene: NA; abundance: NA; j_gene: TRBJ2-7; v_gene: TRBV4-2; CDR3nt: TGTGCCAGCAGCCAAGGGCGGGACCCCCCCTACGAGCAGTACTTC; CDR3aa: CASSQGRDPPYEQYF
d_gene: NA; abundance: NA; j_gene: TRBJ1-1; v_gene: TRBV7-8; CDR3nt: TGTGCCAGCAGCTTAGGGACAGCTTTGGGTAGAGGCACTGAAGCTTTCTTT; CDR3aa: CASSLGTALGRGTEAFF
d_gene: NA; abundance: few; j_gene: TRBJ2-3; v_gene: TRBV7-2; CDR3nt: TGTGCCAGCAGCTTAGAGGGCAGGGGGGGTACAGATACGCAGTATTTT; CDR3aa: CASSLEGRGGTDTQYF
d_gene: NA; abundance: NA; j_gene: TRBJ1-4; v_gene: TRBV5-1; CDR3nt: TGCGCCAGCAGCTTTGGGGGTTCGAATGAAAAACTGTTTTTT; CDR3aa: CASSFGGSNEKLFF
d_gene: TRBD1; abundance: few; j_gene: TRBJ1-6; v_gene: TRBV4-1; CDR3nt: TGCGCCAGCAGCCAAGAGGCCGACAGGGGCCGGGGACCCCTCCACTTT; CDR3aa: CASSQEADRGRGPLHF
d_gene: NA; abundance: NA; j_gene: TRBJ2-6; v_gene: TRBV6-1; CDR3nt: TGTGCCAGCAGTGGAAGTCACCGGACTGGGGCCAACGTCCTGACTTTC; CDR3aa: CASSGSHRTGANVLTF
d_gene: NA; abundance: NA; j_gene: TRBJ2-7; v_gene: TRBV5-6; CDR3nt: TGTGCCAGCAGCAGGAACTACGAGCAGTACTTC; CDR3aa: CASSRNYEQYF
d_gene: TRBD1; abundance: NA; j_gene: TRBJ1-4; v_gene: TRBV6-6; CDR3nt: TGTGCCAGCAGTTACCCGACAGGGGGGAGTGAAAAACTGTTTTTT; CDR3aa: CASSYPTGGSEKLFF